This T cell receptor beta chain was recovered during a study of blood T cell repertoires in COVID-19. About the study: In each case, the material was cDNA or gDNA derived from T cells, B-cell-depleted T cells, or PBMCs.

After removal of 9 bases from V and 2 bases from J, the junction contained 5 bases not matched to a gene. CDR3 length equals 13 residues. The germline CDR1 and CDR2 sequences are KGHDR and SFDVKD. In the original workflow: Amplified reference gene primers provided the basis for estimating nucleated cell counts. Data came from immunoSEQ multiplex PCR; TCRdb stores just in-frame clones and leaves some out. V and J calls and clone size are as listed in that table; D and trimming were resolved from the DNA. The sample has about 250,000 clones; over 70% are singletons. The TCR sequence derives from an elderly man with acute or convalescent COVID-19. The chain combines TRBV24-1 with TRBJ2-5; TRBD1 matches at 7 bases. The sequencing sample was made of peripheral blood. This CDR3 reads CATGGQLQETQYF. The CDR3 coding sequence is TGTGCCACCGGGGGACAGCTACAAGAGACCCAGTACTTC.